This TCR beta chain was captured in a study of blood T cell repertoires in COVID-19. Only in-frame clones appear in the TCRdb table, and some are missing; sequencing was by immunoSEQ multiplex PCR. The repertoire has about 330,000 clones, under 95% of them found once; the top ten carry about 18%. Sequenced sample: PBMCs or T cells enriched from blood (not recorded which). The TCR originated in a woman in her twenties or thirties who had recovered from COVID-19.

CDR3 amino acids: CASRTTGGYEQYF. DNA for the CDR3: TGTGCCAGCAGAACTACAGGGGGCTACGAGCAGTACTTC. The rearrangement uses TRBV27 and TRBJ2-7; 8 bases align to TRBD1. The germline gives CDR1 MNHEY, CDR2 SMNVEV (reference sequence). The CDR3 runs 13 residues. The V and J ends lost 6 bases and 3 bases, in that order; junction bases with no gene match: 4.